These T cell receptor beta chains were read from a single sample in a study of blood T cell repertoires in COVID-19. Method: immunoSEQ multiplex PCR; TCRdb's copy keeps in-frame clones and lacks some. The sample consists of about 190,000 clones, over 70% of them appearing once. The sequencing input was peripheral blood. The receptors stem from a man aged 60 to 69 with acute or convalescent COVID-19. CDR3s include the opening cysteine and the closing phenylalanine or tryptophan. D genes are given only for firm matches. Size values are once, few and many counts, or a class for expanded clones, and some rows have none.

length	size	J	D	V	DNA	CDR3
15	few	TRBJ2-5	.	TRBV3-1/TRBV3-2	TGTGCCAGCAGCCCCACGAGAGGACTCCAAGAGACCCAGTACTTC	CASSPTRGLQETQYF
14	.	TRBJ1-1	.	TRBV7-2	TGTGCCAGCAGCCTCGGGACGGGGAGGACTGAAGCTTTCTTT	CASSLGTGRTEAFF
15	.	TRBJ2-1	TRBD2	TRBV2	TGTGCCAGCAGTTTACTAGCGGGAGGGTACAATGAGCAGTTCTTC	CASSLLAGGYNEQFF
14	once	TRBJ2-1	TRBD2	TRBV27	TGTGCCAGCAGTTTACAACGACTAGCGGGCCAGCAGTTCTTC	CASSLQRLAGQQFF
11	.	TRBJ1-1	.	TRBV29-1	TGCAGCGGCACTTTAGACACTGAAGCTTTCTTT	CSGTLDTEAFF
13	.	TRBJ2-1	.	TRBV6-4	TGTGCCAGCAGTGCGCAGGAAGGTAGTGAGCAGTTCTTC	CASSAQEGSEQFF
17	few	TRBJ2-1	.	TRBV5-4	TGTGCCAGCAGCCCAGGACAGCGCCCTATTGTAGGCAATGAGCAGTTCTTC	CASSPGQRPIVGNEQFF
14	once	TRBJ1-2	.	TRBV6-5	TGTGCCAGCAGTTTGTCTGGGCCTAACTATGGCTACACCTTC	CASSLSGPNYGYTF
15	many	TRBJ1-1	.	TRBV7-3	TGTGCCAGCAGCTTACTCAGGCGAGTGAACACTGAAGCTTTCTTT	CASSLLRRVNTEAFF
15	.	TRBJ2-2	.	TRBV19	TGTGCCAGTACCAGTATGGCGAAGGGGCATGCGGAGCTGTTTTTT	CASTSMAKGHAELFF
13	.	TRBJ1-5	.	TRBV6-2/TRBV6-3	TGTGCCAGCAGTTACCCCGGAGGGGAGCCCCAGCATTTT	CASSYPGGEPQHF
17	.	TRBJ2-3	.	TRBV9	TGTGCCAGCAGCGTAGGAAGCGCAGGGGTCCACACAGATACGCAGTATTTT	CASSVGSAGVHTDTQYF
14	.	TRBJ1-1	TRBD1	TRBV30	TGTGCCTGGAGGACAGGGTTAATGAACACTGAAGCTTTCTTT	CAWRTGLMNTEAFF
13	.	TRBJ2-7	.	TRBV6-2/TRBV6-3	TGTGCCAGCAGTACAACAGGAAGATACGAGCAGTACTTC	CASSTTGRYEQYF
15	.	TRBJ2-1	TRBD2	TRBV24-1	TGTGCCACCAGTGAGCCCGGACTAGCGAACAATGAGCAGTTCTTC	CATSEPGLANNEQFF
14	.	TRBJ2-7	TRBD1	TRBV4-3	TGCGCCAGCAGCCAAGACAGGGGGAGTTACGAGCAGTACTTC	CASSQDRGSYEQYF
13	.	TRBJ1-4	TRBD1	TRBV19	TGTGCCAGCGCGGGACAGCGAAATGAAAAACTGTTTTTT	CASAGQRNEKLFF
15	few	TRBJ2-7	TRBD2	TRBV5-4	TGTGCCAGCAGGCCCGGGACTAGCGGTACCTACGAGCAGTACTTC	CASRPGTSGTYEQYF
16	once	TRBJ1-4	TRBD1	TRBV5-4	TGTGCCAGCAGCTTTGCCGACGGACAGGGTGTCGAAAAACTGTTTTTT	CASSFADGQGVEKLFF
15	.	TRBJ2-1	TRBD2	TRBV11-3	TGTGCCAGCAGTAAACTCGGGGGGGCCAGCAATGAGCAGTTCTTC	CASSKLGGASNEQFF
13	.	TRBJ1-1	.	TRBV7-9	TGTGCCAGCAGCTGGAGATCCGGGGCTGAAGCTTTCTTT	CASSWRSGAEAFF
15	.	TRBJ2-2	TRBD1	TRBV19	TGTGCCAGTAGGGGGGACAGGGGGTACCCCGGGGAGCTGTTTTTT	CASRGDRGYPGELFF
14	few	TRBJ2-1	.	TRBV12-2	TGTGCAAGTCGGCTAGCGGGGGGCTACAATGAGCAGTTCTTC	CASRLAGGYNEQFF
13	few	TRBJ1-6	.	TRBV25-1	TGTGCCAGCAGTGAATTACTCAATTCACCCCTCCACTTT	CASSELLNSPLHF
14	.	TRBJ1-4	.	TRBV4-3	TGCGCCAGCAGCCGGCGGCTATCTAATGAAAAACTGTTTTTT	CASSRRLSNEKLFF
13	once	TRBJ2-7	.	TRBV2	TGTGCCAGCAGTGTGGGAAGGGGTGGCGAGCAGTACTTC	CASSVGRGGEQYF
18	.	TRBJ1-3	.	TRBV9	TGTGCCAGCAGCGCTCGGGGGGAGCGGCAGGGAACTGGAAACACCATATATTTT	CASSARGERQGTGNTIYF
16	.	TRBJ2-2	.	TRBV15	TGTGCCACCAGCAGATCTAGCGAAGAGAACACCGGGGAGCTGTTTTTT	CATSRSSEENTGELFF
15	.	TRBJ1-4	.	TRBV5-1	TGCGCCAGCAGCTTGGGGAGTTCGGGGAATGAAAAACTGTTTTTT	CASSLGSSGNEKLFF
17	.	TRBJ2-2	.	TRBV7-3	TGTGCCAGCAGCTTAACGTACGAGACAGCGAACACCGGGGAGCTGTTTTTT	CASSLTYETANTGELFF
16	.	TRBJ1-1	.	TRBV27	TGTGCCAGCAGGCCGCTCCAACAGGGTGGGAACACTGAAGCTTTCTTT	CASRPLQQGGNTEAFF
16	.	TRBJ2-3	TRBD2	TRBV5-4	TGTGCCAGCAGCCACCGCGGACTAGCTTTCACAGATACGCAGTATTTT	CASSHRGLAFTDTQYF
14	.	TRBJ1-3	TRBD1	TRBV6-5	TGTGCCAGCAGTCCGACAGGGACTGGAAACACCATATATTTT	CASSPTGTGNTIYF